These 7 T cell receptor beta chains came from one sample sequenced in a study of CD8 T cells in ankylosing spondylitis. TCRdb redid the calling of the 5' RACE reads with MiXCR, one entry per CDR3 protein. This table holds 250,000 or so distinct CDR3 sequences, about 10% found once. The sequenced material came from blood, either unsorted or a sorted T cell fraction (not recorded which). The source of these receptors is a male donor with ankylosing spondylitis or in good health (not recorded which).

The V and J genes are TRBV7-9 and TRBJ2-3; maybe TRBD1 (5 bases). The CDR3 has 13 residues. The V gene's germline CDR1 is SEHNR and CDR2 FQNEAQ (reference sequence). Deletions cut 5 bases from V and 6 bases from J, with 12 bases between. The CDR3 protein is CASSLLRADTQYF. In nucleotides, the CDR3 is TGTGCCAGCAGCCTTCTCAGGGCTGATACGCAGTATTTT.

In its sample, this clonotype was seen a few times. The J gene is TRBJ2-5, the V gene TRBV7-2, with D possibly being TRBD1 (6 bases). The CDR3 contains 15 residues. Trimming pared 3 bases from V and 5 bases from J, leaving 16 bases between. Germline values: CDR1 SGHTA, CDR2 FQGNSA. CDR3: CASSLDSDGLETQYF. The CDR3 coding sequence is TGTGCCAGCAGCTTGGACAGCGACGGGTTGGAGACCCAGTACTTC.

CDR3 nucleotides: TGTGCCAGCAGCCAAGTGGCAGGGGGCAATCAGCCCCAGCATTTT. It is translated as CASSQVAGGNQPQHF. The gene calls are TRBV4-2 and TRBJ1-5; a weak D match, TRBD1 (6 bases). Trimming pared 1 base from V and 2 bases from J, leaving 9 bases between. Per the germline V gene, CDR1 is LGHNA and CDR2 is YNFKEQ. This CDR3 has 15 amino acids.

The table lists this clonotype with a few counts. V usage is TRBV9 and J usage is TRBJ2-3, with D perhaps matching TRBD1 (5 bases). Trimming left V 0 bases short and J 2 bases short, with 19 bases between. The CDR3 extends over 18 amino acids. Germline assignment: CDR1 SGDLS and CDR2 YYNGEE. CDR3 protein: CASSVALVARDYTDTQYF. DNA of the CDR3: TGTGCCAGCAGCGTAGCATTGGTAGCCAGGGATTACACAGATACGCAGTATTTT.

At least ten counts were recorded for this clonotype. The chain carries TRBV6-1 and TRBJ2-7; D is unresolved. Germline CDR1 is MNHNS and CDR2 is SASEGT. The V and J ends lost 6 bases and 0 bases respectively, with 18 bases between them. This CDR3 region has 16 residues. As DNA, the CDR3 is TGTGCCAGCAGCCTTTCCTGGTCTGCCTACTCCTACGAGCAGTACTTC. Protein product: CASSLSWSAYSYEQYF.

This clonotype was observed many times. The chain uses TRBV20-1 and TRBJ2-5, with D possibly TRBD2 on 6 matching bases. The ends were cut back, 4 bases at V and 7 bases at J, with 16 bases in the middle. Germline V gene lookup returns CDR1 DFQATT and CDR2 SNEGSKA (reference sequence). This CDR3 is built from 13 residues. The CDR3 spells CSAKPGGKGTQYF. The CDR3 coding sequence is TGCAGTGCTAAACCCGGGGGAAAGGGGACCCAGTACTTC.

There are many counts of this clonotype. The J gene is TRBJ2-3, the V gene TRBV2; TRBD2 is a possible D gene (5 bases). CDR3 length equals 12 residues. Germline CDR1 is SNHLY and CDR2 is FYNNEI. Trimming removed 6 bases from V and 4 bases from J, with 8 bases in between. The CDR3 region has the DNA TGTGCCAGCAGGGAGGACGCAGATACGCAGTATTTT. It encodes CASREDADTQYF.